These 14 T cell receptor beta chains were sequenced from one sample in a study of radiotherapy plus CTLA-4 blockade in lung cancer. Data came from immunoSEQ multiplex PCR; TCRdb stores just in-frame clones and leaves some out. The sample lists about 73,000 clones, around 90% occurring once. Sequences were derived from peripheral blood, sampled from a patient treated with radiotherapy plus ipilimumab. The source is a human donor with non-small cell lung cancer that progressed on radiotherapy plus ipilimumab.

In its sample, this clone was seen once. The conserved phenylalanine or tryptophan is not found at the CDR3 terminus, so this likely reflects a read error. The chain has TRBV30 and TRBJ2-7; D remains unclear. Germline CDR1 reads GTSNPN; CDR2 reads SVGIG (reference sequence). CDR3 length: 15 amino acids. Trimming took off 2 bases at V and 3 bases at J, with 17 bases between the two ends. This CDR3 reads CAWSRGARSFYEQYL. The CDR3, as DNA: TGTGCCTGGAGTAGAGGAGCCAGGTCCTTCTACGAGCAGTACCTC.

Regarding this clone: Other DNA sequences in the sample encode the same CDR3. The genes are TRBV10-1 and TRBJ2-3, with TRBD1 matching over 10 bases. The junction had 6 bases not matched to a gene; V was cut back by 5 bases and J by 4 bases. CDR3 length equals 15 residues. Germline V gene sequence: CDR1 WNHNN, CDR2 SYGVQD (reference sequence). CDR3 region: CASSPGTGDPDTQYF. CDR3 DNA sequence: TGCGCCAGCAGTCCCGGGACAGGGGATCCAGATACGCAGTATTTT.

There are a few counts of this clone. As DNA, the CDR3 is TGCGCCAGCAGCTTGGTTGGGGGAGGAAGCACAGATACGCAGTATTTT. The encoded protein is CASSLVGGGSTDTQYF. The chain couples TRBV5-1 to TRBJ2-3; the D gene is possibly TRBD2 (6 bases). From germline, CDR1 is SGHRS and CDR2 YFSETQ. This CDR3 contains 16 residues. Deletions cut 0 bases from V and 0 bases from J, with 11 bases between.

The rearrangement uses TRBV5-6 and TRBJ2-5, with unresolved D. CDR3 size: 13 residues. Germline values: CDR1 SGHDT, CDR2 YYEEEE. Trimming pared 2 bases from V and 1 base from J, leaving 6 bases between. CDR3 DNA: TGTGCCAGCAGCTTTTGGAGCCAAGAGACCCAGTACTTC. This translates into CASSFWSQETQYF.

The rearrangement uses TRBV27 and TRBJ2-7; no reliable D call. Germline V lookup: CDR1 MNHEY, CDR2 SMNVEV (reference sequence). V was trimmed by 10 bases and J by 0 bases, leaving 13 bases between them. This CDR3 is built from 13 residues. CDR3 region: CATLRLDSYEQYF. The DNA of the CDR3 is TGTGCCACCCTACGACTGGACTCCTACGAGCAGTACTTC.

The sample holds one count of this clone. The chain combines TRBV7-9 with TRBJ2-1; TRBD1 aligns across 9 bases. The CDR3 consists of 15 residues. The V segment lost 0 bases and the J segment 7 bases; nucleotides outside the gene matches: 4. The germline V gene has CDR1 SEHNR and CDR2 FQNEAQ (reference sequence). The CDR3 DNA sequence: TGTGCCAGCAGCTTAGCGGCCGGGACAGGGAATGAGCAGTTCTTC. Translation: CASSLAAGTGNEQFF.

This CDR3 is CATSRDVSSGRVGQFF. As DNA, the CDR3 is TGTGCCACCAGCAGAGATGTGTCTAGCGGGAGGGTGGGGCAGTTCTTC. The rearrangement uses TRBV15 and TRBJ2-1, with 12 positions matching TRBD2. The CDR3 is 16 residues long. J gave up 12 bases and V 0 bases, and 9 bases lay outside the gene matches. Germline V gene sequence: CDR1 LNHNV, CDR2 YYDKDF (reference sequence).

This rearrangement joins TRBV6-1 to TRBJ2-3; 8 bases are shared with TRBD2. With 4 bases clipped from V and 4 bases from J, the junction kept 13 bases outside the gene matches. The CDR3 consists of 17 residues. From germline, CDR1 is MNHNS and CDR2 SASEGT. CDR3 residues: CASSGPLLAGFSDTQYF. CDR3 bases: TGTGCCAGCAGTGGACCCCTTTTAGCGGGATTTTCAGATACGCAGTATTTT.

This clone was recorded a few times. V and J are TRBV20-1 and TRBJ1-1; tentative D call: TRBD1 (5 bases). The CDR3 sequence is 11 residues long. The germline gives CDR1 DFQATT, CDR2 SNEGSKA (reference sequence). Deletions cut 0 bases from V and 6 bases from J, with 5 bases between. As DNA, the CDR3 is TGCAGTGCTAGAGAGGGGGCTGAAGCTTTCTTT. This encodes CSAREGAEAFF.

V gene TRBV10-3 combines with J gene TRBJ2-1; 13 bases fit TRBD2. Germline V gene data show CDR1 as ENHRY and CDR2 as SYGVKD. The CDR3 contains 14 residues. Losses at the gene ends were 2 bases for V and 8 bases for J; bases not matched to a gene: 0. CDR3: CAISEGTSGDEQFF. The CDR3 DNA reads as TGTGCCATCAGTGAGGGGACTAGCGGGGATGAGCAGTTCTTC.

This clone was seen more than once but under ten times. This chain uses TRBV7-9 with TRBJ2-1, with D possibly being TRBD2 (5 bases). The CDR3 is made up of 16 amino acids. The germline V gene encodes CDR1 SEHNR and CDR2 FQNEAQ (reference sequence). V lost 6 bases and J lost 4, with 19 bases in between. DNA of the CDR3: TGTGCCAGCAGTTCTAATCGACTGGCGGGTTACAATGAGCAGTTCTTC. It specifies CASSSNRLAGYNEQFF.

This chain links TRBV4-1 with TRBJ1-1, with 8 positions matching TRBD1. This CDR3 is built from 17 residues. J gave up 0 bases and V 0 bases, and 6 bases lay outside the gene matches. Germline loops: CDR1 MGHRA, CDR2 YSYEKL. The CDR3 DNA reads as TGCGCCAGCAGCCAAGACCCGGACAGGGCAATGAACACTGAAGCTTTCTTT. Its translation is CASSQDPDRAMNTEAFF.

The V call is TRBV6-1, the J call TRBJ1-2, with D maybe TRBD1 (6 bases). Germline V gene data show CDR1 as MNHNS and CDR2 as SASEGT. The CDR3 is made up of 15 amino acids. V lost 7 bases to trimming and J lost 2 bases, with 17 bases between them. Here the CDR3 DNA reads TGTGCCAGCACACCGGGACAAATACTAAACTATGGCTACACCTTC. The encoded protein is CASTPGQILNYGYTF.

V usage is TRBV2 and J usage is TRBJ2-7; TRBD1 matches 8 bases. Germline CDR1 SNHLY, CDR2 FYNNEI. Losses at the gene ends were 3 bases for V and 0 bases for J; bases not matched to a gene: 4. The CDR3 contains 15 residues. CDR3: CASSEWTGSSYEQYF. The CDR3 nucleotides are TGTGCCAGCAGTGAGTGGACAGGGAGCTCCTACGAGCAGTACTTC.